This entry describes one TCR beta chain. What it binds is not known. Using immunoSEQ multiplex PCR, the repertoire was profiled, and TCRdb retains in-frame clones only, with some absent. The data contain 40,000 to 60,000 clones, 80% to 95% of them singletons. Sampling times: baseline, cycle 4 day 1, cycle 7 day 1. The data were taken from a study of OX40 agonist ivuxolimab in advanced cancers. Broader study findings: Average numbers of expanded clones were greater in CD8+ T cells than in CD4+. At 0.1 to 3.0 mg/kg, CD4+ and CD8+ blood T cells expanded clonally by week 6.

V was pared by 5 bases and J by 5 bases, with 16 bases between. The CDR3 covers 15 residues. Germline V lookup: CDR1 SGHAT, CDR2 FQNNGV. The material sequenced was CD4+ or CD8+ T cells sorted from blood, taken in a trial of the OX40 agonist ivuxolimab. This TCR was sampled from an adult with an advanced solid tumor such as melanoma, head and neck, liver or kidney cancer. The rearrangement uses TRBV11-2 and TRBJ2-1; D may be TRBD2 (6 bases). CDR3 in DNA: TGTGCCAGCAGCCATGGGGCGGGACCCCACAATGAGCAGTTCTTC. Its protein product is CASSHGAGPHNEQFF.